The clone carrying this TCR beta chain appeared a single time. No antigen is known for it. The data stem from a study of post-analysis software for immune sequencing data. Study in general: Both relapsing-remitting and secondary progressive multiple sclerosis featured among the disease courses, as did progressive-relapsing multiple sclerosis.

Tagging with unique molecular identifiers was a feature of the TCR beta cDNA libraries. A population of roughly 0.95 to 10 million T cells gave rise to a few hundred thousand cDNA molecules. TCRdb fed the PCR reads into MiXCR, producing one record per CDR3 protein. Among a few hundred thousand distinct CDR3 sequences, less than 40% were seen once, and the ten largest hold less than 6%. This CDR3 has 12 amino acids. Germline V gene sequence: CDR1 DFQATT, CDR2 SNEGSKA (reference sequence). Study-level results: F measure showed strong co-clustering of same-batch samples. Elevated frequency relative to controls characterized about 5 TRBV segments in patients, TRBV5-6, TRBV5-1 and TRBV20-1 among them. Multiple sclerosis patients had significantly lower normalized Chao1 diversity than controls.

V usage is TRBV20-1 and J usage is TRBJ2-1; possibly TRBD2 for D (6 bases). Matching the DNA end better, TRBJ2-7 makes the J call doubtful. This TCR was sampled from a girl aged 5-17 years with multiple sclerosis. Sequencing was performed on blood. This chain's CDR3 is CSGPGGGDEQYF. As DNA, the CDR3 is TGCAGTGGACCGGGTGGCGGGGATGAGCAGTACTTC.